The next 15 T cell receptor beta chains were all read from a single sample in a study of blood T cells in healthy people across ages. A second about 7 to 12 cycle PCR used barcoded and J-beta primers. MiXCR was run by TCRdb on the 5' RACE reads, yielding one entry per CDR3 protein. The data contain approximately 900,000 distinct CDR3 sequences, around 49% of them singletons. The sample taken for sequencing was blood. The receptors originated from a man between 25 and 39 years old in good health.

This clonotype showed up just a few times. The chain is built from TRBV4-3 and TRBJ2-3; either TRBD1 or TRBD2 may fit D (5 bases each). The CDR3 is 17 residues long. Germline CDR1 is LGHNA and CDR2 is YSLEER. The germline V and J ends were trimmed by 0 bases and 0 bases, with 13 bases remaining between them. CDR3 DNA: TGCGCCAGCAGCCAAGATTACGACGGGGCTAGCACAGATACGCAGTATTTT. This gives the protein CASSQDYDGASTDTQYF.

The genes are TRBV6-2 or TRBV6-3 and TRBJ2-7; TRBD1 is a possible D gene (7 bases). The V and J ends lost 0 bases and 4 bases respectively, with 13 bases between them. The germline V gene has CDR1 MNHEY and CDR2 SVGEGT. The CDR3 spans 15 residues. CDR3 DNA sequence: TGTGCCAGCAGTTACTCGCGGGACAGCCCATACGAGCAGTACTTC. Its protein product is CASSYSRDSPYEQYF.

This clonotype came up many times. The chain links TRBV28 to TRBJ1-5, with TRBD1 matching over 9 bases. J gave up 5 bases and V 7 bases, and 12 bases lay outside the gene matches. The CDR3 length is 16 residues. Germline V gene sequence: CDR1 MDHEN, CDR2 SYDVKM. The CDR3 nucleotides read TGTGCCAGCAACGGACAGGGGAGTACCTTGCATCAGCCCCAGCATTTT. It yields the protein CASNGQGSTLHQPQHF. Filled out from reference TRBV28 and TRBJ1-5, the complete variable domain reads DVKVTQSSRYLVKRTGEKVFLECVQDMDHENMFWYRQDPGLGLRLIYFSYDVKMKEKGDIPEGYSVSREKKERFSLILESASTNQTSMYLCASNGQGSTLHQPQHFGDGTRLSIL.

The CDR3 bases are TGTGCCAGCACGGGCCTGCTAGCGGACGGCACAGATACGCAGTATTTT. It encodes CASTGLLADGTDTQYF. V gene TRBV6-1 combines with J gene TRBJ2-3; 7 bases agree with TRBD2. The CDR3 loop spans 16 amino acids. V lost 7 bases, J lost 1 base, and 11 bases stayed unmatched. CDR1 and CDR2 from the germline V gene are MNHNS and SASEGT.

V gene TRBV4-1 combines with J gene TRBJ1-4, with 7 positions matching TRBD1. J was trimmed by 8 bases and V by 0 bases; bases with no gene match: 12. The CDR3 totals 17 residues. Germline CDR1 is MGHRA and CDR2 is YSYEKL. The CDR3 DNA is TGCGCCAGCAGCCAAGACCTTTCAGGGGGACCAGTGGAAAAACTGTTTTTT. Amino acid sequence: CASSQDLSGGPVEKLFF.

V and J are TRBV3-1 and TRBJ2-7, with 8 bases fitting TRBD1. The germline V gene has CDR1 LGHDT and CDR2 YNNKEL (reference sequence). Trimming took 4 bases from V and 2 from J; bases not matched to a gene: 7. There are 15 residues in the CDR3. CDR3 amino acids: CASSRSDRVPYEQYF. CDR3 nucleotide sequence: TGTGCCAGCAGCCGCTCGGACAGGGTGCCCTACGAGCAGTACTTC.

This chain joins TRBV20-1 and TRBJ2-7; 9 bases are a match to TRBD2. The CDR3 length is 15 residues. CDR1 and CDR2 (germline): DFQATT, SNEGSKA (reference sequence). Trimming cost V 6 bases and J 0 bases; bases outside gene matches: 9. For the CDR3, the DNA is TGCAGTGCGTATAGCGGGGGCCGCAGCTCCTACGAGCAGTACTTC. It is translated as CSAYSGGRSSYEQYF.

The chain uses TRBV11-2 and TRBJ2-3, with TRBD2 matching 16 bases. CDR1 and CDR2 (germline): SGHAT, FQNNGV. The ends lost 5 bases at V and 4 bases at J; junction bases unmatched: 15. This CDR3 has 20 amino acids. CDR3 sequence reads: CASSTPVGTSGGGGSDTQYF. CDR3 DNA sequence: TGTGCCAGCAGCACCCCGGTGGGGACTAGCGGGGGGGGTGGTTCAGATACGCAGTATTTT. Full variable domain (remainder filled in from reference TRBV11-2 and TRBJ2-3): EAGVAQSPRYKIIEKRQSVAFWCNPISGHATLYWYQQILGQGPKLLIQFQNNGVVDDSQLPKDRFSAERLKGVDSTLKIQPAKLEDSAVYLCASSTPVGTSGGGGSDTQYFGPGTRLTVL.

This chain links TRBV2 with TRBJ2-5, with TRBD2 as a possible D gene (6 bases). The J call may not be correct, given that the DNA end is closer to TRBJ2-7. CDR3 size: 13 residues. The V gene's germline CDR1 is SNHLY and CDR2 FYNNEI. The DNA for the CDR3 is TGTGCCAGCAGAGTAGGACTACACTACGAGCAGTACTTC. Translated: CASRVGLHYEQYF.

V and J are TRBV2 and TRBJ2-6; D tentatively fits TRBD1 or TRBD2 (5 bases each). Germline V lookup: CDR1 SNHLY, CDR2 FYNNEI. Trimming took off 4 bases at V and 0 bases at J, with 13 bases between the two ends. This CDR3 contains 17 residues. The CDR3 loop is CASSVGATLSGANVLTF. In DNA form, the CDR3 reads TGTGCCAGCAGTGTCGGGGCTACCCTCTCTGGGGCCAACGTCCTGACTTTC.

V is TRBV12-3 or TRBV12-4 and J is TRBJ1-2, with TRBD1 identical over 9 bases. The junction had 9 bases not matched to a gene; V was cut back by 8 bases and J by 2 bases. The CDR3 is 15 amino acids. DNA of the CDR3: TGTGCCAGCTCACGGCGACAGGGGGAAAACTATGGCTACACCTTC. Encoded protein: CASSRRQGENYGYTF.

The chain combines TRBV20-1 with TRBJ1-2; tentative D call: TRBD1 (5 bases). CDR1 is DFQATT and CDR2 is SNEGSKA in the germline V gene (reference sequence). The CDR3 runs 13 residues. With 0 bases removed from V and 2 bases from J, the gap between germline ends came to 7 bases. DNA for the CDR3: TGCAGTGCTAGAGATCGGGACAACTATGGCTACACCTTC. Translating it yields CSARDRDNYGYTF.

On this clonotype itself: Being one base from a much bigger clone, this may be a read error. The J gene is TRBJ2-7, the V gene TRBV4-2, with 8 positions matching TRBD1. The V segment lost 0 bases and the J segment 7 bases; nucleotides outside the gene matches: 11. CDR1 is LGHNA and CDR2 is YNFKEQ in the germline V gene. This CDR3 is 16 amino acids long. The CDR3 protein is CASSQEGQVSYNEQYF. CDR3 nucleotide sequence: TGTGCCAGCAGCCAAGAGGGACAGGTCAGCTACAATGAGCAGTACTTC.

V usage is TRBV20-1 and J usage is TRBJ2-2; the match to TRBD1 covers 10 bases. CDR3 length: 15 amino acids. The junction had 6 bases not matched to a gene; V was cut back by 6 bases and J by 2 bases. Germline assignment: CDR1 DFQATT and CDR2 SNEGSKA (reference sequence). CDR3 sequence reads: CSATRTGGNTGELFF. The CDR3 bases are TGCAGTGCCACTAGGACAGGGGGAAACACCGGGGAGCTGTTTTTT.

This sequence joins TRBV15 and TRBJ2-1; D gene ambiguous. CDR3 length equals 13 residues. Germline V CDR1 and CDR2: LNHNV, YYDKDF (reference sequence). V was clipped by 0 bases and J by 7 bases, with 7 bases between them. CDR3 amino acids: CATSRDSGNEQFF. CDR3 in DNA: TGTGCCACCAGCAGAGATTCCGGGAATGAGCAGTTCTTC.